This is a list of T cell receptor beta chains from one sample in a study of T-cell reconstitution after alpha-beta-depleted transplantation in children. TCRdb re-analysed the PCR reads in MiXCR, keeping a single row per CDR3 protein. The profile shows around 190,000 distinct CDR3 sequences, 6.6% of them singletons. The sample here was PBMCs, taken before TCRalphabeta/CD19-depleted stem cell transplant. The receptors shown here come from a boy aged 2 to 9 with acute lymphoblastic leukemia, due to receive a stem cell transplant. Each CDR3 is given with its conserved first and last residue. A D gene is named only where the DNA matches it firmly. Clone size is stated in some rows and not others, as once, few, many or a class when expanded.

d_gene: TRBD1
abundance: many
v_gene: TRBV5-1
j_gene: TRBJ2-7
CDR3nt: TGCGCCAGCAGCATTGGACAGGGGGGCCGGGAGGACTTC
CDR3aa: CASSIGQGGREDF

d_gene: -
abundance: many
v_gene: TRBV9
j_gene: TRBJ2-1
CDR3nt: TGTGCCAGCAGCGTAGTCGGGACCAACAATGAGCAGTTCTTC
CDR3aa: CASSVVGTNNEQFF

d_gene: TRBD1
abundance: many
v_gene: TRBV29-1
j_gene: TRBJ2-7
CDR3nt: TGCAGCGTTTTGCAGGGGGAATACGAGCAGTACTTC
CDR3aa: CSVLQGEYEQYF

d_gene: TRBD2
abundance: few
v_gene: TRBV3-1
j_gene: TRBJ2-6
CDR3nt: TGTGCCAGCAGCCGGGGACTAGCCCTAGAACGCTCTGGGGCCAACGTCCTGACTTTC
CDR3aa: CASSRGLALERSGANVLTF

d_gene: TRBD1
abundance: many
v_gene: TRBV5-4
j_gene: TRBJ2-5
CDR3nt: TGTGCCAGCACTAGTGGACAGGGTGAGACCCAGTACTTC
CDR3aa: CASTSGQGETQYF

d_gene: TRBD1
abundance: many
v_gene: TRBV4-2
j_gene: TRBJ2-5
CDR3nt: TGTGCCAGCAGCCGAGGACAGGGGGTAGAGACCCAGTACTTC
CDR3aa: CASSRGQGVETQYF

d_gene: -
abundance: many
v_gene: TRBV6-5
j_gene: TRBJ1-1
CDR3nt: TGTGCCAGCAGTTCCGAGGGGGGGCGGAACACTGAAGCTTTCTTT
CDR3aa: CASSSEGGRNTEAFF

d_gene: -
abundance: many
v_gene: TRBV28
j_gene: TRBJ1-1
CDR3nt: TGTGCCAGCAGTTTATTCCAGACAGTGAACACTGAAGCTTTCTTT
CDR3aa: CASSLFQTVNTEAFF

d_gene: -
abundance: few
v_gene: TRBV10-3
j_gene: TRBJ2-7
CDR3nt: TGTGCCATCAGTGAAGGTTGGGGGGCGAGCTCCTACGAGCAGTACTTC
CDR3aa: CAISEGWGASSYEQYF

d_gene: -
abundance: few
v_gene: TRBV20-1
j_gene: TRBJ2-7
CDR3nt: TGCAGTGCTAGAGAACTCCTGGACTCCTCCTACGAGCAGTACTTC
CDR3aa: CSARELLDSSYEQYF

d_gene: TRBD2
abundance: few
v_gene: TRBV12-3/TRBV12-4
j_gene: TRBJ2-1
CDR3nt: TGTGCCAGCACCGGGACTAGCGGGTGGGAGGAGCAGTTCTTC
CDR3aa: CASTGTSGWEEQFF

d_gene: TRBD1
abundance: many
v_gene: TRBV7-2
j_gene: TRBJ2-2
CDR3nt: TGTGCCAGCAGCTTTCGACAGGGGTCCTACACCGGGGAGCTGTTTTTT
CDR3aa: CASSFRQGSYTGELFF

d_gene: TRBD2
abundance: many
v_gene: TRBV7-2
j_gene: TRBJ2-5
CDR3nt: TGTGCCAGCAGCTTAGACGGGGGGAGGGAAGAGACCCAGTACTTC
CDR3aa: CASSLDGGREETQYF

d_gene: -
abundance: many
v_gene: TRBV28
j_gene: TRBJ1-1
CDR3nt: TGTGCCAGCAGTTGGATGAACACTGAAGCTTTCTTT
CDR3aa: CASSWMNTEAFF

d_gene: -
abundance: many
v_gene: TRBV4-3
j_gene: TRBJ1-1
CDR3nt: TGCGCCAGCAGCCCCTCCCCAGGACAGAACATGAACACTGAAGCTTTCTTT
CDR3aa: CASSPSPGQNMNTEAFF

d_gene: -
abundance: many
v_gene: TRBV9
j_gene: TRBJ1-5
CDR3nt: TGTGCCAGCAGCGTAGGGGATCAGCCCCAGCATTTT
CDR3aa: CASSVGDQPQHF

d_gene: -
abundance: many
v_gene: TRBV7-9
j_gene: TRBJ2-5
CDR3nt: TGTGCCAGCAGCCCCCTCGGAGAGACCCAGTACTTC
CDR3aa: CASSPLGETQYF

d_gene: TRBD1
abundance: many
v_gene: TRBV11-2
j_gene: TRBJ2-2
CDR3nt: TGTGCCAGCAGCTTAGGATTGCGGGACAGGACCGGGGAGCTGTTTTTT
CDR3aa: CASSLGLRDRTGELFF

d_gene: TRBD2
abundance: many
v_gene: TRBV7-2
j_gene: TRBJ2-1
CDR3nt: TGTGCCAGCAGCTTAGATGGTGGGGAGGGCCGGTTCTTC
CDR3aa: CASSLDGGEGRFF

d_gene: TRBD2
abundance: many
v_gene: TRBV5-1
j_gene: TRBJ2-1
CDR3nt: TGCGCCAGCAGCTTGGGGGCCAGGGTAGCGGGGGAATCCAATGAGCAGTTCTTC
CDR3aa: CASSLGARVAGESNEQFF

d_gene: TRBD2
abundance: -
v_gene: TRBV28
j_gene: TRBJ2-2
CDR3nt: TGTGCCAGCAGCGGACTAGCGCCACGCACCGGGGAGCTGTTTTTT
CDR3aa: CASSGLAPRTGELFF

d_gene: -
abundance: many
v_gene: TRBV7-2
j_gene: TRBJ1-3
CDR3nt: TGTGCCAGCACCCAAGGGGGGTGGTCTGGAAACACCATATATTTT
CDR3aa: CASTQGGWSGNTIYF

d_gene: -
abundance: many
v_gene: TRBV10-2
j_gene: TRBJ2-7
CDR3nt: TGCGCCAGCAGGGACGGAAGCTCCTACGAGCAGTACTTC
CDR3aa: CASRDGSSYEQYF

d_gene: -
abundance: many
v_gene: TRBV7-2
j_gene: TRBJ2-1
CDR3nt: TGTGCCAGCAGCTTAGCTCAGGGGGGGTACAATGAGCAGTTCTTC
CDR3aa: CASSLAQGGYNEQFF

d_gene: -
abundance: -
v_gene: TRBV5-6
j_gene: TRBJ2-3
CDR3nt: TGTGCCAGCAGCCCCGGGGCGAGGTCGGGGACAGATACGCAGTATTTT
CDR3aa: CASSPGARSGTDTQYF

d_gene: -
abundance: many
v_gene: TRBV12-3/TRBV12-4
j_gene: TRBJ1-2
CDR3nt: TGTGCCAGCAGCCCCCGAGGACCGGGCACGGGGGGCTACACCTTC
CDR3aa: CASSPRGPGTGGYTF

d_gene: -
abundance: many
v_gene: TRBV10-3
j_gene: TRBJ1-1
CDR3nt: TGTGCCATCACCGGGGACCAAACCGCGGGGACTGAAGCTTTCTTT
CDR3aa: CAITGDQTAGTEAFF

d_gene: TRBD2
abundance: many
v_gene: TRBV20-1
j_gene: TRBJ2-7
CDR3nt: TGCAGTGCCACTCTGGAACTAGCGGGATTGGACGAGCAGTACTTC
CDR3aa: CSATLELAGLDEQYF

d_gene: -
abundance: few
v_gene: TRBV20-1
j_gene: TRBJ2-7
CDR3nt: TGCAGTCCTAGGACAGTAATAGACTACGAGCAGTACTTC
CDR3aa: CSPRTVIDYEQYF

d_gene: -
abundance: few
v_gene: TRBV6-2/TRBV6-3
j_gene: TRBJ2-1
CDR3nt: TGTGCCAGCAGTCTCGGACCTGAGCAGTTCTTC
CDR3aa: CASSLGPEQFF

d_gene: -
abundance: many
v_gene: TRBV28
j_gene: TRBJ2-2
CDR3nt: TGTGCCAGCAGTCCGAGAGTGGCCGGGGAGCTGTTTTTT
CDR3aa: CASSPRVAGELFF

d_gene: -
abundance: many
v_gene: TRBV4-3
j_gene: TRBJ2-1
CDR3nt: TGCGCCAGCAGCCAAGGAGGAGGGAATGAGCAGTTCTTC
CDR3aa: CASSQGGGNEQFF

d_gene: TRBD1
abundance: -
v_gene: TRBV15
j_gene: TRBJ1-5
CDR3nt: TGTGCCACCAGCGCAAGTACAGGGGAATACCAGCCCCAGCATTTT
CDR3aa: CATSASTGEYQPQHF

d_gene: TRBD1
abundance: few
v_gene: TRBV5-1
j_gene: TRBJ1-1
CDR3nt: TGCGCCAGCCAGGGGGGGACGGGTGAGGACACTGAAGCTTTCTTT
CDR3aa: CASQGGTGEDTEAFF

d_gene: -
abundance: -
v_gene: TRBV6-4
j_gene: TRBJ1-3
CDR3nt: TGTGCCAGCAGTGGCACTTTTGGAAGCACCATATATTTT
CDR3aa: CASSGTFGSTIYF

d_gene: -
abundance: many
v_gene: TRBV28
j_gene: TRBJ2-7
CDR3nt: TGTGCCAGCAGTTACCTCACCTACGAGCAGTACTTC
CDR3aa: CASSYLTYEQYF

d_gene: TRBD2
abundance: -
v_gene: TRBV28
j_gene: TRBJ2-3
CDR3nt: TGTGCCAGCAGTTTATTAGTTTCGGCGGGAGCAGATACGCAGTATTTT
CDR3aa: CASSLLVSAGADTQYF

d_gene: -
abundance: -
v_gene: TRBV13
j_gene: TRBJ2-7
CDR3nt: TGTGCCAGCAGCTTAGCAGGGGCGGGGGCCGAATACGAGCAGTACTTC
CDR3aa: CASSLAGAGAEYEQYF

d_gene: TRBD2
abundance: many
v_gene: TRBV7-6
j_gene: TRBJ2-1
CDR3nt: TGTGCCAGCAGCTCTGTCAGGACTAGCGGGGGGAATGAGCAGTTCTTC
CDR3aa: CASSSVRTSGGNEQFF

d_gene: -
abundance: many
v_gene: TRBV12-3/TRBV12-4
j_gene: TRBJ2-2
CDR3nt: TGTGCCAGCAGGGCAGGAGGGGAGCTGTTTTTT
CDR3aa: CASRAGGELFF

d_gene: -
abundance: -
v_gene: TRBV5-6
j_gene: TRBJ2-5
CDR3nt: TGTGCCAGCAGCCCCGGGCTCCTCGAAGTGACCCAGTACTTC
CDR3aa: CASSPGLLEVTQYF

d_gene: -
abundance: few
v_gene: TRBV20-1
j_gene: TRBJ1-1
CDR3nt: TGCAGTGCTAGAGATAAAGAATTAGGAGCTTTCTTT
CDR3aa: CSARDKELGAFF

d_gene: TRBD1
abundance: -
v_gene: TRBV20-1
j_gene: TRBJ2-1
CDR3nt: TGCAGTGCTAGTTCCGGGACAGGACCCAATGAGCAGTTCTTC
CDR3aa: CSASSGTGPNEQFF

d_gene: TRBD1
abundance: -
v_gene: TRBV12-3/TRBV12-4
j_gene: TRBJ2-7
CDR3nt: TGTACCAGCTGCCCCCTACTCGGGACAGGGATTACCTACGAGCAGTACTTC
CDR3aa: CTSCPLLGTGITYEQYF

d_gene: -
abundance: many
v_gene: TRBV5-5
j_gene: TRBJ1-2
CDR3nt: TGTGCCAGCAGCTTGATGTCCGGGATCTATGGCTACACCTTC
CDR3aa: CASSLMSGIYGYTF

d_gene: -
abundance: -
v_gene: TRBV10-2
j_gene: TRBJ1-1
CDR3nt: TGCGCCAGCAGAGGACAGTTACCTAACACTGAAGCTTTCTTT
CDR3aa: CASRGQLPNTEAFF

d_gene: TRBD2
abundance: many
v_gene: TRBV6-4
j_gene: TRBJ2-3
CDR3nt: TGTGCCAGCAGTAGCGGGGCCACAGATACGCAGTATTTT
CDR3aa: CASSSGATDTQYF